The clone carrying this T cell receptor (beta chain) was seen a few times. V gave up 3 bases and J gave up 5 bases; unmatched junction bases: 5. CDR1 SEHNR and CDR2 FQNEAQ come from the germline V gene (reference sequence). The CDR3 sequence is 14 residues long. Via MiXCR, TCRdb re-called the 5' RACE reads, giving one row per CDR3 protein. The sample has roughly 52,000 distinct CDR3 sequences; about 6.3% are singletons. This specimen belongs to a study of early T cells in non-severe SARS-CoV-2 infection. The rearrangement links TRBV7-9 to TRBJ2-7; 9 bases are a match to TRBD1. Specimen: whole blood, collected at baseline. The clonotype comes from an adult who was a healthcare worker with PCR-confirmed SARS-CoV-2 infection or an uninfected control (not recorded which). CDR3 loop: CASSFPGQGNEQYF. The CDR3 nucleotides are TGTGCCAGCAGCTTTCCGGGACAGGGTAACGAGCAGTACTTC.